Shown below are 28 T cell receptor beta chains from a single sample sequenced in a study of follicular helper T cells after annual influenza vaccination. Time point described: 2015-2016 season, 7 days after influenza vaccination. Method: immunoSEQ multiplex PCR; TCRdb's copy keeps in-frame clones and lacks some. The data contain about 6,800 clones, approximately 78% of them singletons. The sample was CXCR5- memory CD4+ T cells sorted from blood, taken 7 days after influenza vaccination. These receptor sequences come from an adult who received the influenza vaccine.

The chain combines TRBV9 with TRBJ2-6; 7 bases line up with TRBD1. Looked up from germline, CDR1 is SGDLS and CDR2 is YYNGEE. The CDR3 has 16 amino acids. With 5 bases clipped from V and 6 bases from J, the junction kept 11 bases outside the gene matches. The CDR3 is CASSGYNRGKANVLTF. The CDR3 coding sequence is TGTGCCAGCAGTGGATATAACAGGGGAAAGGCCAACGTCCTGACTTTC.

The genes are TRBV4-3 and TRBJ2-7; TRBD2 agrees at 10 bases. The CDR3 is 16 amino acids. J was trimmed by 6 bases and V by 1 base; bases with no gene match: 9. Germline assignment: CDR1 LGHNA and CDR2 YSLEER. CDR3 sequence (DNA): TGCGCCAGCAGCCAAGGGCTAGCGGGAGCGGTAGGCGAGCAGTACTTC. Amino acids: CASSQGLAGAVGEQYF.

This sequence joins TRBV19 and TRBJ2-5, with 9 bases lining up with TRBD2. The CDR3 totals 16 residues. The germline V gene has CDR1 LNHDA and CDR2 SQIVND (reference sequence). The J segment lost 5 bases and the V segment lost 5 bases, leaving 12 bases of the junction unmatched. The CDR3 sequence is CASSFFGGTSRETQYF. The CDR3 bases are TGTGCCAGTAGTTTCTTTGGTGGGACTAGCCGGGAGACCCAGTACTTC.

The chain employs TRBV7-2 and TRBJ2-5, with D perhaps TRBD1 (8 bases). V lost 1 base, J lost 7 bases, and 16 bases lay in between. CDR1 SGHTA and CDR2 FQGNSA come from the germline V gene. The CDR3 is made up of 15 amino acids. The CDR3 DNA sequence: TGTGCCAGCAGCTTAGGGGCAGGGGGCGGGGGGACCCAGTACTTC. This gives the protein CASSLGAGGGGTQYF.

V is TRBV5-1 and J is TRBJ2-3, with D possibly matching TRBD2 (5 bases). V dropped 5 bases and J dropped 1 base, with 11 bases sitting between them. Per germline, CDR1 SGHRS and CDR2 YFSETQ. The CDR3 is 14 residues long. DNA of the CDR3: TGCGCCAGCAGAGAGGGAGACGGCACAGATACGCAGTATTTT. Encoded protein: CASREGDGTDTQYF.

The V gene is TRBV2, the J gene TRBJ2-5; 10 nucleotides align to TRBD2. The CDR3 covers 15 residues. V dropped 7 bases and J dropped 4; count of bases not matched to a gene: 9. Germline V gene data show CDR1 as SNHLY and CDR2 as FYNNEI. Written as DNA, the CDR3 is TGTGCCAGCAACAGCGGGAGGGCCTTAAGAGAGACCCAGTACTTC. Protein: CASNSGRALRETQYF.

This clone appeared a few times. The chain is built from TRBV6-1 and TRBJ1-2; 8 bases align to TRBD1. The CDR3 consists of 13 residues. The germline V gene has CDR1 MNHNS and CDR2 SASEGT. Germline trimming cut 10 bases from V and 5 bases from J; bases unmatched to any gene: 9. As DNA, the CDR3 is TGTGCCATCCGACAGGGGCCAGGGTATGGCTACACCTTC. This codes for CAIRQGPGYGYTF.

The gene calls are TRBV6-1 and TRBJ2-7, with D perhaps TRBD1 (6 bases). CDR1 and CDR2 from the germline V gene are MNHNS and SASEGT. The length of the CDR3 is 12 residues. The V end was cut by 4 bases, the J end by 12 bases, with 16 bases between. CDR3 in amino acids: CASSGQAVKLYF. The CDR3 bases are TGTGCCAGCAGTGGACAGGCCGTTAAACTGTACTTC.

This clone was counted a single time. The chain is built from TRBV11-2 and TRBJ2-1; 7 bases match TRBD2. This CDR3 region has 15 residues. With V trimmed by 5 bases and J by 0 bases, 4 bases remained unmatched. Germline-derived CDR1 and CDR2 are SGHAT and FQNNGV. The CDR3 protein is CASSQGGSSYNEQFF. In DNA, the CDR3 is TGTGCCAGCAGCCAGGGAGGGAGCTCCTACAATGAGCAGTTCTTC.

The chain combines TRBV5-1 with TRBJ1-4; 8 bases are a match to TRBD1. The CDR3 extends over 14 amino acids. Germline trimming cut 4 bases from V and 5 bases from J; bases unmatched to any gene: 4. Germline V gene lookup returns CDR1 SGHRS and CDR2 YFSETQ. DNA for the CDR3: TGCGCCAGCAGCCCAACAGGGGGGAATGAAAAACTGTTTTTT. Translation gives CASSPTGGNEKLFF.

The chain employs TRBV19 and TRBJ1-5; TRBD1 matches 8 bases. CDR1 is LNHDA, CDR2 SQIVND, per germline (reference sequence). This CDR3 has 14 residues. Trimming cost V 3 bases and J 6 bases; bases outside gene matches: 4. The CDR3 sequence: CASSIGQGGQPQHF. CDR3 DNA: TGTGCCAGTAGTATCGGACAGGGAGGTCAGCCCCAGCATTTT.

This clone was counted between two and nine times. This chain joins TRBV28 and TRBJ1-5; a possible D gene is TRBD1 (6 bases). There are 16 residues in the CDR3. V dropped 3 bases and J dropped 2 bases, with 14 bases sitting between them. Germline V lookup: CDR1 MDHEN, CDR2 SYDVKM. DNA for the CDR3: TGTGCCAGCAGTTTGCGGTTGGCAGGGGGCAATCAGCCCCAGCATTTT. Encoded protein: CASSLRLAGGNQPQHF. Filled out from reference TRBV28 and TRBJ1-5, the complete variable domain reads DVKVTQSSRYLVKRTGEKVFLECVQDMDHENMFWYRQDPGLGLRLIYFSYDVKMKEKGDIPEGYSVSREKKERFSLILESASTNQTSMYLCASSLRLAGGNQPQHFGDGTRLSIL.

The chain carries TRBV5-1 and TRBJ2-3; TRBD2 matches at 9 bases. V dropped 3 bases and J dropped 4; count of bases not matched to a gene: 9. CDR3 length equals 16 residues. CDR1 and CDR2 (germline): SGHRS, YFSETQ. Here the CDR3 DNA reads TGCGCCAGCAGCTCCTCTAGTAGCGGGAGCCCAGATACGCAGTATTTT. Translation gives CASSSSSSGSPDTQYF.

The chain couples TRBV6-5 to TRBJ2-7; the D is unclear. This CDR3 has 14 residues. The ends were cut back, 0 bases at V and 1 base at J, with 7 bases in the middle. Germline V gene data show CDR1 as MNHEY and CDR2 as SVGAGI. Written as DNA, the CDR3 is TGTGCCAGCAGTTACTCGAAACGGTCCTACGAGCAGTACTTC. It yields the protein CASSYSKRSYEQYF.

This clone was recorded once. V is TRBV7-8 and J is TRBJ1-5; D call uncertain. CDR3 length: 13 amino acids. Germline loops: CDR1 SGHVS, CDR2 FQNEAQ. V gave up 4 bases and J gave up 0 bases, with 4 bases separating them. Here the CDR3 reads CASSSYSNQPQHF. CDR3 coding DNA: TGTGCCAGCAGCTCGTATAGCAATCAGCCCCAGCATTTT.

The V and J genes are TRBV7-2 and TRBJ2-7, with D perhaps matching TRBD1 (5 bases). The CDR3 loop spans 14 amino acids. In germline, CDR1 is SGHTA, CDR2 FQGNSA. The germline V and J ends were trimmed by 4 bases and 0 bases, with 10 bases remaining between them. CDR3 protein: CASSSQGSSYEQYF. The CDR3 DNA reads TGTGCCAGCAGCTCTCAGGGTAGCTCCTACGAGCAGTACTTC.

This chain links TRBV6-6 with TRBJ1-2, with D perhaps matching TRBD1 (6 bases). The CDR3 loop spans 14 amino acids. V was trimmed by 2 bases and J by 2 bases, leaving 9 bases between them. The V gene's germline CDR1 is MNHNY and CDR2 SVGAGI (reference sequence). CDR3 nucleotides: TGTGCCAGCAGTTACCCCACAGGGAACTATGGCTACACCTTC. Translation: CASSYPTGNYGYTF.

This clone has more than one count but fewer than ten. V is TRBV14 and J is TRBJ2-5; D gene ambiguous. V lost 4 bases to trimming and J lost 7 bases, with 13 bases between them. The CDR3 runs to 13 residues. The V gene's germline CDR1 is SGHDN and CDR2 FVKESK. Written as DNA, the CDR3 is TGTGCCAGCAGCCGGTCCGGGTCCGGGACCCAGTACTTC. Protein: CASSRSGSGTQYF.

The chain couples TRBV9 to TRBJ1-3; D gene uncertain. The CDR3 is 16 amino acids. Germline assignment: CDR1 SGDLS and CDR2 YYNGEE. V lost 3 bases and J 0 bases, leaving 13 bases between the germline ends. CDR3 bases: TGTGCCAGCAGCGCCGGAGCCCTGAGCTCTGGAAACACCATATATTTT. It is translated as CASSAGALSSGNTIYF.

The chain joins TRBV4-3 to TRBJ1-2, with TRBD1 matching over 10 bases. The CDR3 length is 17 residues. The trim removed 0 bases at V and 4 bases at J, leaving 8 bases unmatched. In germline, CDR1 is LGHNA, CDR2 YSLEER. The CDR3 DNA reads as TGCGCCAGCAGCCAAGATTCGGGGGACAGGGGACTCTATGGCTACACCTTC. Translating gives CASSQDSGDRGLYGYTF.

The chain links TRBV19 to TRBJ1-5; TRBD1 might be the D (6 bases). V was shortened by 8 bases and J by 0 bases, with 11 bases between the two germline ends. This CDR3 spans 14 amino acids. Germline values: CDR1 LNHDA, CDR2 SQIVND (reference sequence). CDR3 in amino acids: CASGPGHSNQPQHF. CDR3 DNA sequence: TGTGCCAGTGGACCGGGACATAGCAATCAGCCCCAGCATTTT.

The V call is TRBV6-1, the J call TRBJ1-4; D might be TRBD1 (6 bases). CDR1 MNHNS and CDR2 SASEGT come from the germline V gene. The CDR3 has 13 amino acids. Trimming pared 7 bases from V and 7 bases from J, leaving 13 bases between. The CDR3 protein is CASTAGGREKLFF. CDR3 bases: TGTGCCAGCACCGCTGGGGGGCGTGAAAAACTGTTTTTT.

The rearrangement uses TRBV5-1 and TRBJ2-1; 12 bases are a match to TRBD2. The J segment lost 8 bases and the V segment lost 3 bases, leaving 9 bases of the junction unmatched. The CDR3 sequence is 16 residues long. The V gene's germline CDR1 is SGHRS and CDR2 YFSETQ. CDR3 region: CASSSSPSGGVDEQFF. The CDR3 DNA is TGCGCCAGCAGCTCATCACCTAGCGGGGGGGTCGATGAGCAGTTCTTC. Supplemented by reference TRBV5-1 and TRBJ2-1, the full variable domain reads KAGVTQTPRYLIKTRGQQVTLSCSPISGHRSVSWYQQTPGQGLQFLFEYFSETQRNKGNFPGRFSGRQFSNSRSEMNVSTLELGDSALYLCASSSSPSGGVDEQFFGPGTRLTVL.

J is TRBJ2-2 and V is TRBV2, with D maybe TRBD2 (6 bases). The CDR3 is made up of 14 amino acids. CDR1 SNHLY and CDR2 FYNNEI come from the germline V gene. V was clipped by 6 bases and J by 4 bases, with 12 bases between them. The CDR3 bases are TGTGCCAGCAGGAGGACTATCGCCACCGGGGAGCTGTTTTTT. As protein: CASRRTIATGELFF. Together with reference TRBV2 and TRBJ2-2, the CDR3 gives the full variable domain: EPEVTQTPSHQVTQMGQEVILRCVPISNHLYFYWYRQILGQKVEFLVSFYNNEISEKSEIFDDQFSVERPDGSNFTLKIRSTKLEDSAMYFCASRRTIATGELFFGEGSRLTVL.

In its sample, this clone was seen a few times. The chain uses TRBV30 and TRBJ2-1, with a tentative D call TRBD2 (5 bases). V shed 1 base and J shed 8 bases, with 12 bases lying between them. Germline V lookup: CDR1 GTSNPN, CDR2 SVGIG (reference sequence). The CDR3 covers 13 residues. The CDR3 region is CAWSGGLFDEQFF. In DNA, the CDR3 is TGTGCCTGGAGTGGCGGACTCTTCGATGAGCAGTTCTTC.

The chain joins TRBV11-3 to TRBJ2-7; the match to TRBD2 covers 7 bases. Looked up from germline, CDR1 is SGHNT and CDR2 is YENEEA. Unmatched junction bases numbered 8, after V lost 4 bases and J lost 2 bases. This CDR3 region has 15 residues. CDR3 DNA sequence: TGTGCCAGCAGCTACCTGACCGGGACTACCTACGAGCAGTACTTC. This sequence encodes CASSYLTGTTYEQYF. Full variable domain (rest looked up from reference TRBV11-3 and TRBJ2-7): EAGVVQSPRYKIIEKKQPVAFWCNPISGHNTLYWYLQNLGQGPELLIRYENEEAVDDSQLPKDRFSAERLKGVDSTLKIQPAELGDSAVYLCASSYLTGTTYEQYFGPGTRLTVT.

V usage is TRBV6-1 and J usage is TRBJ1-5; no firm D call. Germline V CDR1 and CDR2: MNHNS, SASEGT. V dropped 8 bases and J dropped 4 bases, with 15 bases sitting between them. The CDR3 extends over 14 amino acids. DNA of the CDR3: TGTGCCAGCGCCCTGGAGGTCAGGAATCAGCCCCAGCATTTT. Residues: CASALEVRNQPQHF.

The J gene is TRBJ2-2, the V gene TRBV19, with 10 bases lining up with TRBD1. This CDR3 spans 15 amino acids. J was trimmed by 4 bases and V by 5 bases; bases with no gene match: 4. From germline, CDR1 is LNHDA and CDR2 SQIVND (reference sequence). DNA for the CDR3: TGTGCCAGTAGTGGGACAGGGGTGGGCACCGGGGAGCTGTTTTTT. Translating gives CASSGTGVGTGELFF.